This T cell receptor beta chain stems from a study of T cell repertoires in cytomegalovirus infection. Study-level background: Both a matching HLA type and CMV infection were indicated by public TCR beta signatures.

TCRdb analysed the reads with MiXCR anew, one entry per CDR3 protein. The sample shows around 530,000 distinct CDR3 sequences, 16% of them seen only once. The V and J ends lost 5 bases and 6 bases, in that order; junction bases with no gene match: 9. CDR3 size: 14 residues. Germline assignment: CDR1 LNHDA and CDR2 SQIVND (reference sequence). This clonotype was detected many times. Its specificity is not known. Study-level points and caveats: Within the response measured ex vivo, HLA-C-restricted CMV-specific TCR beta clonotypes were dominant. Summed public TCR beta family frequency identified CMV carriers bearing the relevant HLA.

The chain carries TRBV19 and TRBJ1-2; 7 nucleotides agree with TRBD1. This receptor was obtained from a human donor in good health (CMV status not recorded). Some clones in this sample may be carry-over from other donors' samples. Input material: CD8+ T cells from PBMCs. The CDR3: CASSPGTAGDGYTF. For the CDR3, the DNA is TGTGCCAGTAGTCCCGGGACAGCCGGCGATGGCTACACCTTC. The complete variable domain, with remaining parts taken from reference TRBV19 and TRBJ1-2, reads DGGITQSPKYLFRKEGQNVTLSCEQNLNHDAMYWYRQDPGQGLRLIYYSQIVNDFQKGDIAEGYSVSREKKESFPLTVTSAQKNPTAFYLCASSPGTAGDGYTFGSGTRLTVV.